This passage covers 20 T cell receptor beta chains from one sample sequenced in a study of shared clonotypes between healthy human individuals. Produced via immunoSEQ multiplex PCR; TCRdb's table is partial and in-frame only. The sample contains a few million clones, almost 96% of which appear only once. What was sequenced was naive CD4+ T cells sorted from blood. Subset defined: CD45RA+ positively selected. The source of these receptors is a man aged 18 to 30 in good health.

The chain carries TRBV20-1 and TRBJ1-6; TRBD1 matches 7 bases. CDR1 DFQATT and CDR2 SNEGSKA come from the germline V gene (reference sequence). This CDR3 comprises 11 residues. J lost 17 bases, V lost 4 bases, and 8 bases had no gene match. CDR3 bases: TGCAGTGCTACCACATACGGGACAGTCCACTTT. This codes for CSATTYGTVHF.

Concerning this clone: Other DNA sequences in the same sample also yield this CDR3. The rearrangement uses TRBV5-1 and TRBJ2-2; either TRBD1 or TRBD2 may supply D (6 bases each). The CDR3 runs to 15 residues. Trimming left V 4 bases short and J 2 bases short, with 12 bases between. Germline CDR1 SGHRS, CDR2 YFSETQ. CDR3 nucleotide sequence: TGCGCCAGCAGCCCGGGGGCAGTAAACACCGGGGAGCTGTTTTTT. Translation gives CASSPGAVNTGELFF.

This clone was counted only a few times. This sequence joins TRBV12-5 and TRBJ1-5, with 7 bases matching TRBD1. This CDR3 region has 13 residues. J was trimmed by 5 bases and V by 4 bases; bases with no gene match: 2. Germline values: CDR1 LGHNT, CDR2 FRNRAP. The CDR3 region is CASGWQGDQPQHF. The CDR3 nucleotides read TGTGCTAGTGGTTGGCAGGGGGATCAGCCCCAGCATTTT.

The V gene is TRBV6-5, the J gene TRBJ2-3; maybe TRBD1 (5 bases). This CDR3 region has 16 residues. The V gene's germline CDR1 is MNHEY and CDR2 SVGAGI. V was cut by 0 bases and J by 2 bases, with 12 bases left in between. The CDR3 reads CASSYSKGPNTDTQYF. The CDR3 region has the DNA TGTGCCAGCAGTTACTCGAAGGGGCCCAACACAGATACGCAGTATTTT.

The chain links TRBV29-1 to TRBJ2-3, with TRBD1 identical over 8 bases. The V gene end was trimmed by 4 bases and the J gene end by 1 base; junction bases not matched to a gene: 4. Germline V lookup: CDR1 SQVTM, CDR2 ANQGSEA. The CDR3 extends over 14 amino acids. The CDR3 sequence is CSVVATGGTDTQYF. The CDR3 nucleotides read TGCAGCGTTGTTGCGACAGGGGGCACAGATACGCAGTATTTT.

The chain is built from TRBV25-1 and TRBJ1-2, with 8 bases aligning to TRBD1. The CDR3 length is 15 residues. Germline-derived CDR1 and CDR2 are MGHDK and SYGVNS. Trimming took 6 bases from V and 2 from J; bases not matched to a gene: 8. This chain's CDR3 is CASSVATGANYGYTF. DNA for the CDR3: TGTGCCAGCAGCGTAGCGACAGGGGCGAACTATGGCTACACCTTC.

The genes are TRBV5-1 and TRBJ2-6; no definite D call. The CDR3 runs 16 residues. CDR1 is SGHRS and CDR2 is YFSETQ in the germline V gene. Trimming left V 0 bases short and J 2 bases short, with 9 bases between. CDR3 loop: CASSLVGTTGANVLTF. The CDR3 DNA sequence: TGCGCCAGCAGCTTGGTGGGTACAACTGGGGCCAACGTCCTGACTTTC.

With regard to this clone: The same CDR3 can be traced to other DNA sequences in this sample. The J gene is TRBJ2-2, the V gene TRBV30; D is ambiguous. V was trimmed by 4 bases and J by 2 bases, leaving 11 bases between them. Germline-derived CDR1 and CDR2 are GTSNPN and SVGIG (reference sequence). The CDR3 runs to 14 residues. The CDR3 DNA sequence: TGTGCCTGGACCCCGGGTCCCAACACCGGGGAGCTGTTTTTT. Protein: CAWTPGPNTGELFF.

The CDR3 protein is CASSVRSPDTQYF. In DNA form, the CDR3 reads TGTGCCAGCAGCGTAAGGTCCCCAGATACGCAGTATTTT. The chain couples TRBV9 to TRBJ2-3; D gene uncertain. The CDR3 has 13 amino acids. V lost 1 base, J lost 4 bases, and 7 bases lay in between. In germline, CDR1 is SGDLS, CDR2 YYNGEE.

The chain uses TRBV4-2 and TRBJ2-3; perhaps D is TRBD1 or TRBD2 (5 bases each). This CDR3 contains 16 residues. Deletions cut 4 bases from V and 0 bases from J, with 14 bases between. CDR1 and CDR2 from the germline V gene are LGHNA and YNFKEQ. This CDR3 is CASSPLDRDSTDTQYF. CDR3 DNA sequence: TGTGCCAGCAGCCCCCTCGATAGGGACAGCACAGATACGCAGTATTTT.

DNA for the CDR3: TGTGCCAGTAGTTTCAGGGAGTCACCCCTCCACTTT. Amino acid sequence: CASSFRESPLHF. This chain uses TRBV19 with TRBJ1-6; D is perhaps TRBD1 (5 bases). CDR3 size: 12 residues. V dropped 5 bases and J dropped 10 bases, with 9 bases sitting between them. Germline V CDR1 and CDR2: LNHDA, SQIVND (reference sequence). Full variable domain (rest looked up from reference TRBV19 and TRBJ1-6): DGGITQSPKYLFRKEGQNVTLSCEQNLNHDAMYWYRQDPGQGLRLIYYSQIVNDFQKGDIAEGYSVSREKKESFPLTVTSAQKNPTAFYLCASSFRESPLHFGNGTRLTVT.

Details on this clone: Sequence at one end of the junction differs from germline and may be a read error. The chain uses TRBV19 and TRBJ1-5; 7 nucleotides match TRBD1. There are 14 residues in the CDR3. CDR1 and CDR2 from the germline V gene are LNHDA and SQIVND (reference sequence). In nucleotides, the CDR3 is TGTGCCAGTAGGGCGGACAGGTCCGGTCAGGCCCAGCATTTT. This gives the protein CASRADRSGQAQHF.

The chain couples TRBV7-9 to TRBJ1-4; unclear D gene. This CDR3 has 15 amino acids. The V and J ends lost 5 bases and 0 bases respectively, with 10 bases between them. CDR1 is SEHNR and CDR2 is FQNEAQ in the germline V gene (reference sequence). This CDR3 is CASSVDSPTNEKLFF. The CDR3 nucleotides are TGTGCCAGCAGCGTCGACTCTCCAACTAATGAAAAACTGTTTTTT.

The chain uses TRBV11-1 and TRBJ1-1; 8 bases match TRBD1. The germline V gene encodes CDR1 SGHAT and CDR2 FQDESV (reference sequence). Trimming took 6 bases from V and 5 from J; bases not matched to a gene: 11. The CDR3 is 15 amino acids. The CDR3 loop reads CASSSQGVGGTEAFF. The CDR3 DNA sequence: TGTGCCAGCAGTTCACAGGGGGTTGGAGGGACTGAAGCTTTCTTT.

The rearrangement links TRBV30 to TRBJ2-7; no reliable D call. Trimming pared 1 base from V and 4 bases from J, leaving 8 bases between. The CDR3 is made up of 12 amino acids. CDR1 is GTSNPN and CDR2 is SVGIG in the germline V gene (reference sequence). The CDR3 DNA reads as TGTGCCTGGAGTGCCCTAATATACGAGCAGTACTTC. This encodes CAWSALIYEQYF.

The gene calls are TRBV4-1 and TRBJ1-4; a weak D match, TRBD1 (5 bases). Germline V gene sequence: CDR1 MGHRA, CDR2 YSYEKL. The CDR3 spans 14 residues. The ends were cut back, 4 bases at V and 6 bases at J, with 12 bases in the middle. The CDR3 spells CASSRAAGYEKLFF. CDR3 DNA: TGCGCCAGCAGCCGAGCCGCAGGGTATGAAAAACTGTTTTTT.

CDR3 DNA sequence: TGTGCCTGGAGTGTACTTGTCTCCGGGCATGGCTACACCTTC. Protein: CAWSVLVSGHGYTF. This chain uses TRBV30 with TRBJ1-2, with D hard to call. The V gene lost 0 bases and the J gene lost 6 bases, with 14 bases spanning the gap. The CDR3 has 14 residues. The germline V gene encodes CDR1 GTSNPN and CDR2 SVGIG (reference sequence).

The chain employs TRBV11-2 and TRBJ1-1, with 7 bases lining up with TRBD1. J lost 1 base, V lost 5 bases, and 4 bases had no gene match. Germline lookup yields CDR1 SGHAT and CDR2 FQNNGV. The CDR3 runs to 14 residues. For the CDR3, the DNA is TGTGCCAGCAGCATACGGGACAGGAACACTGAAGCTTTCTTT. Translation gives CASSIRDRNTEAFF.

The CDR3 is CSVEPDSNQPQHF. CDR3 in DNA: TGCAGCGTTGAACCTGATAGCAATCAGCCCCAGCATTTT. This chain joins TRBV29-1 and TRBJ1-5; D is ambiguous. Trimming took 2 bases from V and 0 from J, leaving 5 bases between them. The CDR3 is 13 residues long. The V gene's germline CDR1 is SQVTM and CDR2 ANQGSEA.

This clone appeared a few times. Distinct nucleotide sequences in the sample also encode this CDR3. This sequence joins TRBV6-1 and TRBJ1-2, with D perhaps TRBD1 (5 bases). This CDR3 has 13 amino acids. V lost 3 bases and J 6 bases, leaving 11 bases between the germline ends. The V gene's germline CDR1 is MNHNS and CDR2 SASEGT. The CDR3 loop reads CASSEGRVDGYTF. In nucleotides, the CDR3 is TGTGCCAGCAGTGAGGGCAGGGTGGATGGCTACACCTTC.